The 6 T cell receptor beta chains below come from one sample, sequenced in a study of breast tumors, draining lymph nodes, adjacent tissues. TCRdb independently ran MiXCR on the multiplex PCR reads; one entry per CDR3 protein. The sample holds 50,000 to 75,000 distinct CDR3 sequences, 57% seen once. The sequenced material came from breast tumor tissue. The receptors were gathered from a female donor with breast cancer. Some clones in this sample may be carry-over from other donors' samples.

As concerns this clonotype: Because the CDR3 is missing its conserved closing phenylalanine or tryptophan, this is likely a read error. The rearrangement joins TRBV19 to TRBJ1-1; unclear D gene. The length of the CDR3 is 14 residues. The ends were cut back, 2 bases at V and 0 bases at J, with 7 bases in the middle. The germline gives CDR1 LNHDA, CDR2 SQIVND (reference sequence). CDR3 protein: CASSINSLNTEAFS. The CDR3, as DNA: TGTGCCAGTAGTATAAACTCCCTGAACACTGAAGCTTTCTCT.

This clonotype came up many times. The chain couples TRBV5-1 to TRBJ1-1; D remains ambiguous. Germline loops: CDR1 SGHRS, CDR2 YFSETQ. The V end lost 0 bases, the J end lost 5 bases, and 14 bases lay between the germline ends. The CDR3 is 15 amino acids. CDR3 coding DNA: TGCGCCAGCAGCTTGGTAACAGCCGGATTAACTGAAGCTTTCTTT. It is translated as CASSLVTAGLTEAFF.

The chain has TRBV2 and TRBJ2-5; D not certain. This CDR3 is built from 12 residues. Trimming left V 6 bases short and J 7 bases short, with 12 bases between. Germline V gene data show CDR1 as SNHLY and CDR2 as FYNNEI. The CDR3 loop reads CASRGSVGTQYF. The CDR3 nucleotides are TGTGCCAGCAGAGGGTCCGTGGGGACCCAGTACTTC.

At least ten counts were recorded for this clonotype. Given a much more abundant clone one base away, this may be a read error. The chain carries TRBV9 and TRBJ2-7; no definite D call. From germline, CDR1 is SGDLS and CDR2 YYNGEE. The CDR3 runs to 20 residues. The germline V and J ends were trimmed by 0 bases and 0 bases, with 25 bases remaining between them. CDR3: CASSVGDPGASSASSYEQYF. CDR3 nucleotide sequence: TGTGCCAGCAGCGTAGGAGACCCGGGCGCATCGAGCGCCTCCTCCTACGAGCAGTACTTC.

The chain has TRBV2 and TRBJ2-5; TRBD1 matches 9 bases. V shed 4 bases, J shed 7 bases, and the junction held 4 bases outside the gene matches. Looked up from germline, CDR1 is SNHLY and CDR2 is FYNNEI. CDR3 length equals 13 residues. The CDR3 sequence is CASSGGGQGTQYF. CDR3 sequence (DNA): TGTGCCAGCAGTGGGGGGGGACAGGGGACCCAGTACTTC.

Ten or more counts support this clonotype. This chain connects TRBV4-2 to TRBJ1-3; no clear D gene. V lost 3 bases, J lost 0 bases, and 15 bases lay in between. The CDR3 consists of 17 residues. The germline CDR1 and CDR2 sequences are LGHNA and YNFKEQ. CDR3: CASSQAAILYSGNTIYF. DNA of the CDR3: TGTGCCAGCAGCCAGGCGGCTATACTGTACTCTGGAAACACCATATATTTT.